This T cell receptor (beta chain) was sequenced during a study of OX40 agonist ivuxolimab in advanced cancers. Trimming pared 3 bases from V and 2 bases from J, leaving 10 bases between. This CDR3 has 14 amino acids. CDR1 is MDHEN and CDR2 is SYDVKM in the germline V gene. Clones were read by immunoSEQ multiplex PCR, and TCRdb kept only the in-frame ones, dropping some. Altogether around 53,000 clones are present, over 80% being singletons, with the ten largest covering around 0.7%. The genes are TRBV28 and TRBJ1-2, with D possibly being TRBD1 (5 bases). Material: CD4+ or CD8+ T cells sorted from blood, obtained in a trial of the OX40 agonist ivuxolimab. The origin of this receptor is an adult with an advanced solid tumor such as melanoma, head and neck, liver or kidney cancer. CDR3 amino acids: CASSLLGGNYGYTF. As DNA, the CDR3 is TGTGCCAGCAGTTTGTTGGGGGGGAACTATGGCTACACCTTC.